The 24 T cell receptor beta chains given below trace back to one sample, sequenced in a study of cytomegalovirus exposure and HLA in healthy donors. Primers: 60 Vbeta forward and 13 Jbeta reverse. Profiled with immunoSEQ multiplex PCR; TCRdb holds only in-frame clones, not every one. Seen here are about 140,000 clones, around 82% observed once, and the top ten hold 6.2%. Sequencing used PBMCs. The origin of the receptors is a woman between 40 and 55 years old in good health and CMV-seropositive.

This clone appeared once. The chain recombines TRBV4-2 with TRBJ2-7, with a tentative D call TRBD1 (6 bases). This CDR3 has 15 amino acids. V gave up 5 bases and J gave up 1 base, with 15 bases separating them. Germline loops: CDR1 LGHNA, CDR2 YNFKEQ. For the CDR3, the DNA is TGTGCCAGCAGCGAGAGAAGGGGACAATCCTACGAGCAGTACTTC. Its protein is CASSERRGQSYEQYF.

The rearrangement joins TRBV6-1 to TRBJ2-7, with TRBD1 as a possible D gene (6 bases). This CDR3 is built from 12 residues. Germline CDR1 MNHNS, CDR2 SASEGT. V was shortened by 8 bases and J by 7 bases, with 15 bases between the two germline ends. The CDR3 here is CASRDTLGEQYF. CDR3 in DNA: TGTGCCAGCCGGGACACCCTCGGGGAGCAGTACTTC.

This clone has only one observation. CDR3 bases: TGTGCCAGCAGCAGAGGGACTAGCGGGATGAACACCGGGGAGCTGTTTTTT. It is translated as CASSRGTSGMNTGELFF. The chain uses TRBV7-8 and TRBJ2-2, with 13 bases lining up with TRBD2. The junction had 4 bases not matched to a gene; V was cut back by 5 bases and J by 1 base. In germline, CDR1 is SGHVS, CDR2 FQNEAQ. The CDR3 runs 17 residues.

This chain connects TRBV7-2 to TRBJ2-3; 8 positions agree with TRBD2. The CDR3 covers 14 residues. V dropped 5 bases and J dropped 4; count of bases not matched to a gene: 5. The germline V gene has CDR1 SGHTA and CDR2 FQGNSA. The chain's CDR3 is CASSPTGGADTQYF. The CDR3 bases are TGTGCCAGCAGCCCTACGGGGGGGGCAGATACGCAGTATTTT.

This chain joins TRBV10-1 and TRBJ2-3; D call uncertain. Trimming took 0 bases from V and 1 from J, leaving 5 bases between them. Germline lookup yields CDR1 WNHNN and CDR2 SYGVQD (reference sequence). This CDR3 spans 14 amino acids. The CDR3 DNA sequence: TGCGCCAGCAGTGAGTCCTACCGCACAGATACGCAGTATTTT. Residues: CASSESYRTDTQYF.

The V and J genes are TRBV18 and TRBJ2-7; 7 bases fit TRBD1. CDR3 length equals 15 residues. Trimming at V came to 1 base and at J to 2 bases, leaving 5 bases not matched to a gene. Germline values: CDR1 KGHSH, CDR2 LQKENI. The CDR3 nucleotides are TGTGCCAGCTCACCACTCCGGGACAGAGCCTACGAGCAGTACTTC. It encodes CASSPLRDRAYEQYF.

The chain recombines TRBV1 with TRBJ2-2; the tabulated D call, TRBD2, remains unverified against the DNA. TRBV1 is termed a pseudogene. The CDR3 extends over 17 amino acids. This chain's CDR3 is CTSSSTSGRPNTGELFF. CDR3 in DNA: TGCACCAGCAGCTCCACTAGCGGGAGGCCTAACACCGGGGAGCTGTTTTTT.

The chain recombines TRBV6-1 with TRBJ2-1; 7 bases agree with TRBD1. The CDR3 consists of 12 residues. Germline CDR1 and CDR2: MNHNS and SASEGT. V trimming: 7 bases; J trimming: 6 bases; junction bases outside the gene matches: 3. DNA for the CDR3: TGTGCCAGCAAAACAGGGGCCAATGAGCAGTTCTTC. Its translation is CASKTGANEQFF.

The rearrangement links TRBV7-9 to TRBJ2-5; 11 bases are shared with TRBD1. The J call may be wrong; the DNA end is better matched by TRBJ2-7. The length of the CDR3 is 15 residues. Germline V gives CDR1 SEHNR, CDR2 FQNEAQ (reference sequence). The CDR3 loop reads CASSPRDRGSYEQYF. The CDR3 DNA reads TGTGCCAGCAGCCCCCGGGACAGGGGGTCCTACGAGCAGTACTTC.

The rearrangement joins TRBV27 to TRBJ2-5, with a tentative D call TRBD1 (6 bases). Trimming stripped 4 bases from V and 9 bases from J, with 15 bases between. CDR1 and CDR2 from the germline V gene are MNHEY and SMNVEV (reference sequence). The CDR3 extends over 13 amino acids. CDR3 nucleotide sequence: TGTGCCAGCAGTTCACAGGGTAGTAGGGCCCAGTACTTC. Encoded protein: CASSSQGSRAQYF.

This clone has a handful of counts. This rearrangement joins TRBV6-6 to TRBJ2-3; 13 bases fit TRBD2. J lost 6 bases, V lost 7 bases, and 10 bases had no gene match. Germline V gene data show CDR1 as MNHNY and CDR2 as SVGAGI (reference sequence). This CDR3 has 16 amino acids. CDR3 DNA: TGTGCCAGCAAAATCGGGACTAGCGGGGAAGGGGATACGCAGTATTTT. It translates to CASKIGTSGEGDTQYF.

The CDR3 reads CASSRGQEPYNEQFF. The CDR3 DNA sequence: TGTGCCAGCAGCCGGGGACAGGAACCTTACAATGAGCAGTTCTTC. The chain links TRBV5-8 to TRBJ2-1; 8 bases are a match to TRBD1. Germline CDR1 SGHTS, CDR2 YDEGEE. This CDR3 is built from 15 residues. V was pared by 4 bases and J by 4 bases, with 7 bases of the junction left unmatched.

The V gene is TRBV6-1, the J gene TRBJ1-4; D ambiguous. From germline, CDR1 is MNHNS and CDR2 SASEGT. CDR3 length: 15 residues. V dropped 7 bases and J dropped 5 bases, with 17 bases sitting between them. The CDR3 DNA reads TGTGCCAGCACTCTGGGTTGGGCCTCGAATGAAAAACTGTTTTTT. This sequence encodes CASTLGWASNEKLFF.

This chain uses TRBV18 with TRBJ2-7; D is perhaps TRBD2 (5 bases). Between the trimmed V and J ends, which lost 3 bases and 2 bases, there was a span of 11 bases. Germline V gene sequence: CDR1 KGHSH, CDR2 LQKENI. The CDR3 sequence is 14 residues long. The CDR3 sequence is CASSPPGSAYEQYF. The CDR3 DNA is TGTGCCAGCTCACCGCCGGGTAGCGCCTACGAGCAGTACTTC.

In its sample, this clone was seen a few times. The V gene is TRBV5-6, the J gene TRBJ1-2, with 8 bases fitting TRBD1. The germline V gene has CDR1 SGHDT and CDR2 YYEEEE. The V and J ends lost 6 bases and 6 bases, in that order; junction bases with no gene match: 13. This CDR3 has 15 amino acids. The CDR3 here is CASIEFRDRQDGYTF. The CDR3 nucleotides are TGTGCCAGCATCGAATTCCGGGACAGGCAGGATGGCTACACCTTC.

V is TRBV18 and J is TRBJ1-5, with 9 positions matching TRBD1. Germline-derived CDR1 and CDR2 are KGHSH and LQKENI. Trimming at V came to 6 bases and at J to 7 bases, leaving 10 bases not matched to a gene. The CDR3 is 15 residues long. The CDR3 loop is CASSPDRGSTQPQHF. In DNA, the CDR3 is TGTGCCAGCTCTCCGGACAGGGGATCAACACAGCCCCAGCATTTT.

V gene TRBV21-1 combines with J gene TRBJ2-5; whether TRBD1, the table's D call, matches the DNA was not checked. TRBV21-1 is flagged as a pseudogene. The CDR3 length is 18 residues. In DNA, the CDR3 is TGTGCCAGCAGCATCCGGTCGGGACACCCCCACCGCCAAGAGACCCAGTACTTC. Residues: CASSIRSGHPHRQETQYF.

This chain joins TRBV7-2 and TRBJ2-3, with TRBD2 matching over 15 bases. CDR1 SGHTA and CDR2 FQGNSA come from the germline V gene. Germline trimming cut 4 bases from V and 6 bases from J; bases unmatched to any gene: 5. The CDR3 consists of 16 residues. The CDR3 spells CASSYGLAGGYDTQYF. The DNA for the CDR3 is TGTGCCAGCAGCTACGGACTAGCGGGGGGGTATGATACGCAGTATTTT.

The genes are TRBV11-3 and TRBJ2-1; possible D gene TRBD1, 5 bases. With 0 bases removed from V and 10 bases from J, the gap between germline ends came to 13 bases. The CDR3 runs to 14 residues. CDR1 and CDR2 (germline): SGHNT, YENEEA. CDR3 residues: CASSLDQVGQEQFF. The CDR3 DNA reads TGTGCCAGCAGCTTAGATCAGGTGGGGCAGGAGCAGTTCTTC.

This clone has just a few counts. The CDR3, as DNA: TGTGCCAGCAGTGTTTGGGGCTCTCGCGGCTACACCTTC. The encoded protein is CASSVWGSRGYTF. This sequence joins TRBV2 and TRBJ1-2; D is possibly TRBD1 (5 bases). The V end lost 4 bases, the J end lost 8 bases, and 14 bases lay between the germline ends. CDR3 length equals 13 residues. Germline CDR1 is SNHLY and CDR2 is FYNNEI.

Only a few counts were recorded for this clone. J is TRBJ2-7 and V is TRBV13; 11 bases align to TRBD2. Trimming at V came to 4 bases and at J to 3 bases, leaving 5 bases not matched to a gene. CDR1 PRHDT and CDR2 FYEKMQ come from the germline V gene (reference sequence). The CDR3 loop spans 15 amino acids. CDR3 nucleotides: TGTGCCAGCAGCTACGGGACTAGCGGACACTACGAGCAGTACTTC. Encoded protein: CASSYGTSGHYEQYF.

This clone was counted only a few times. The V call is TRBV10-3, the J call TRBJ1-2; no clear D gene. Trimming shortened V by 6 bases and J by 7 bases, and 18 bases separated the two germline ends. The germline V gene encodes CDR1 ENHRY and CDR2 SYGVKD. The CDR3 extends over 14 amino acids. The CDR3 bases are TGTGCCATCAGCCACCGGGATTTCCGGGGTGGCTACACCTTC. Protein: CAISHRDFRGGYTF.

The chain couples TRBV2 to TRBJ2-2; tentatively, D is TRBD2 (5 bases). This CDR3 is built from 13 residues. CDR1 SNHLY and CDR2 FYNNEI come from the germline V gene. With 8 bases removed from V and 3 bases from J, the gap between germline ends came to 10 bases. Here the CDR3 DNA reads TGTGCCAGCGGACTGGACTACACCGGGGAGCTGTTTTTT. This sequence encodes CASGLDYTGELFF.

This clone was counted a few times. This CDR3 is CASSPDRGYQPQHF. CDR3 DNA: TGTGCCAGCAGCCCGGACAGGGGTTATCAGCCCCAGCATTTT. The chain links TRBV7-8 to TRBJ1-5; 9 bases map to TRBD1. CDR3 size: 14 residues. CDR1 and CDR2 (germline): SGHVS, FQNEAQ. The V segment lost 5 bases and the J segment 5 bases; nucleotides outside the gene matches: 4. Together with reference TRBV7-8 and TRBJ1-5, the CDR3 gives the full variable domain: GAGVSQSPRYKVAKRGQDVALRCDPISGHVSLFWYQQALGQGPEFLTYFQNEAQLDKSGLPSDRFFAERPEGSVSTLKIQRTQQEDSAVYLCASSPDRGYQPQHFGDGTRLSIL.